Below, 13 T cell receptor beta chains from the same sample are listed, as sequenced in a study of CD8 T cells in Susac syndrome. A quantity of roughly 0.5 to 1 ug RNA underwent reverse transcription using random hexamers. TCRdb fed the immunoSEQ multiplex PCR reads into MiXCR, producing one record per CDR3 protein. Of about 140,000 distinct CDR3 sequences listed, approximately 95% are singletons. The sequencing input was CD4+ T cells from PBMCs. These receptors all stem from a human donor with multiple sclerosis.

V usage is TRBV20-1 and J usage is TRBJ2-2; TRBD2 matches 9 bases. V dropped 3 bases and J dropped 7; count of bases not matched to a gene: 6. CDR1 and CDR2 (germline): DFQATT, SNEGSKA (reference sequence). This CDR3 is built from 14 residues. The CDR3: CSASAGGPNGELFF. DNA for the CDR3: TGCAGTGCTAGTGCGGGGGGGCCGAACGGGGAGCTGTTTTTT.

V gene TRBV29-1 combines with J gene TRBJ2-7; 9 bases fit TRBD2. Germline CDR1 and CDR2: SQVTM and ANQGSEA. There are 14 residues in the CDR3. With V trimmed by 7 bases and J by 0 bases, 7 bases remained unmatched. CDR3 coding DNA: TGCAGCGCGAGGGGCGGGAGGGGCTCCTACGAGCAGTACTTC. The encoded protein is CSARGGRGSYEQYF.

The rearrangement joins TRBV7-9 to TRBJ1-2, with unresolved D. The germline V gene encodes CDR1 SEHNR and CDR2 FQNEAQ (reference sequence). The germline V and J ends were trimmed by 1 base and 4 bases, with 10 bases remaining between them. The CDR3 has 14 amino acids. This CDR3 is CASSLEGQTYGYTF. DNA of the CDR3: TGTGCCAGCAGCTTAGAAGGGCAGACCTATGGCTACACCTTC. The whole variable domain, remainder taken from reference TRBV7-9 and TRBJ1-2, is DTGVSQNPRHKITKRGQNVTFRCDPISEHNRLYWYRQTLGQGPEFLTYFQNEAQLEKSRLLSDRFSAERPKGSFSTLEIQRTEQGDSAMYLCASSLEGQTYGYTFGSGTRLTVV.

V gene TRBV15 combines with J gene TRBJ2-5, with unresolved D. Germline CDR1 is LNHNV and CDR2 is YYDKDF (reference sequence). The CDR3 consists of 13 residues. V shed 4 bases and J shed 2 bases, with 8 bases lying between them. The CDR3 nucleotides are TGTGCCACCAGCATTGGCTCACAAGAGACCCAGTACTTC. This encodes CATSIGSQETQYF.

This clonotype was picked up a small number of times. CDR3 coding DNA: TGTGCCAGCAGTTTGGCCGGGGACTATGGCTACACCTTC. Its protein is CASSLAGDYGYTF. The V gene is TRBV28, the J gene TRBJ1-2; D gene unclear. V lost 3 bases to trimming and J lost 3 bases, with 8 bases between them. CDR3 size: 13 residues. Germline V CDR1 and CDR2: MDHEN, SYDVKM.

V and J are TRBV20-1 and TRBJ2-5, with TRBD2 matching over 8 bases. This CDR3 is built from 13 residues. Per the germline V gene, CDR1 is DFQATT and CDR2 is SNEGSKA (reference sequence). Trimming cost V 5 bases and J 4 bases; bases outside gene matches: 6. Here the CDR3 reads CSAPAGGAETQYF. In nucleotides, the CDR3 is TGCAGTGCTCCCGCGGGGGGCGCAGAGACCCAGTACTTC.

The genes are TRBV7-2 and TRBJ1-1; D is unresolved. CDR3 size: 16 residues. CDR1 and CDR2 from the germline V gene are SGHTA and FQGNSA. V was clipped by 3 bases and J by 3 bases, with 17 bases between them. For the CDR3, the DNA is TGTGCCAGCAGCTTTAGGCGGATGTCCGCGCACACTGAAGCTTTCTTT. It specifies CASSFRRMSAHTEAFF.

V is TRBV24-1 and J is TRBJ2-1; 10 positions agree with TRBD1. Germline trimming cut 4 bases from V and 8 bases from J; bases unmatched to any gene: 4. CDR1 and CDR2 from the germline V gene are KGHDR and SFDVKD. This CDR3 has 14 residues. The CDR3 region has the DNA TGTGCCACCAGTGACAAGGGACAGGGGTATGAGCAGTTCTTC. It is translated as CATSDKGQGYEQFF.

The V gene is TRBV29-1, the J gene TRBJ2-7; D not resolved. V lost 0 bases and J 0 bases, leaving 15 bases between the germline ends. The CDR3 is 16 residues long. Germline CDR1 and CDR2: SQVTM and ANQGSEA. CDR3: CSVEDRNGFSSYEQYF. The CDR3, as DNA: TGCAGCGTTGAAGATCGTAACGGGTTCAGCTCCTACGAGCAGTACTTC.

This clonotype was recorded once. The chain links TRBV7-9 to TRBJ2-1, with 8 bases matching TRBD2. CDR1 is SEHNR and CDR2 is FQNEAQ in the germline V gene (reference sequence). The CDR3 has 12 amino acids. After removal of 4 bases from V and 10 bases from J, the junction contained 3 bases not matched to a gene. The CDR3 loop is CASSSREGEQFF. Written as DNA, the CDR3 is TGTGCCAGCAGCTCCCGGGAGGGGGAGCAGTTCTTC. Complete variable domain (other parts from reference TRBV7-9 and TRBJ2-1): DTGVSQNPRHKITKRGQNVTFRCDPISEHNRLYWYRQTLGQGPEFLTYFQNEAQLEKSRLLSDRFSAERPKGSFSTLEIQRTEQGDSAMYLCASSSREGEQFFGPGTRLTVL.

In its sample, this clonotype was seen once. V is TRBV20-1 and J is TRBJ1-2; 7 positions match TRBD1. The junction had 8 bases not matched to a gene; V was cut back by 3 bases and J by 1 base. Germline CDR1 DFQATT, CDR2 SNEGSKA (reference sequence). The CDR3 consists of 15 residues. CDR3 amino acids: CSARADGTDNYGYTF. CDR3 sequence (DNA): TGCAGTGCTAGGGCCGATGGGACAGATAACTATGGCTACACCTTC.

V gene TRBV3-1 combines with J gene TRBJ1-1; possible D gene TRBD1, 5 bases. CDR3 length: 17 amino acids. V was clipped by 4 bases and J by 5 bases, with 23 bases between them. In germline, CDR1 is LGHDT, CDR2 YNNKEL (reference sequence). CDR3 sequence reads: CASSPELPGRGSTEAFF. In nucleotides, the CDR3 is TGTGCCAGCAGCCCTGAATTACCGGGACGGGGCTCAACTGAAGCTTTCTTT.

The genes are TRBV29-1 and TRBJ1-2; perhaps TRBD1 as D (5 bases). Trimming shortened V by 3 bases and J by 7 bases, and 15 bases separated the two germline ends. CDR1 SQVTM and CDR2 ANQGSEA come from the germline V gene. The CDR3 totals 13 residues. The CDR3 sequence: CSVEERGAFGYTF. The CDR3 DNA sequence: TGCAGCGTTGAGGAAAGGGGCGCTTTTGGCTACACCTTC.